The 8 T cell receptor beta chains below were found in one sample sequenced in a study of cytomegalovirus exposure and HLA in healthy donors. This PCR relied on a set of 60 Vbeta primers and 13 Jbeta primers. Data came from immunoSEQ multiplex PCR; TCRdb stores just in-frame clones and leaves some out. Counted here are approximately 160,000 clones, over 70% occurring once; the ten biggest clones make up roughly 7.3%. The sequenced material came from PBMCs. The receptors originated from a male donor in good health and CMV-seropositive.

V and J are TRBV5-1 and TRBJ2-3; 7 bases agree with TRBD1. The germline V gene encodes CDR1 SGHRS and CDR2 YFSETQ. The CDR3 totals 14 residues. The junction had 2 bases not matched to a gene; V was cut back by 2 bases and J by 2 bases. CDR3 loop: CASSLQGSTDTQYF. The CDR3 coding sequence is TGCGCCAGCAGCTTACAGGGGTCCACAGATACGCAGTATTTT.

For the CDR3, the DNA is TGCGCCAGCAGCTTGTCCTCAAGCGGGGGGGCTTACGAGCAGTACTTC. It translates to CASSLSSSGGAYEQYF. The rearrangement uses TRBV5-1 and TRBJ2-7, with 10 bases fitting TRBD2. Trimming removed 1 base from V and 4 bases from J; junction bases left unmatched: 8. This CDR3 is built from 16 residues. CDR1 and CDR2 (germline): SGHRS, YFSETQ. Drawing the rest from reference TRBV5-1 and TRBJ2-7, the complete variable domain is KAGVTQTPRYLIKTRGQQVTLSCSPISGHRSVSWYQQTPGQGLQFLFEYFSETQRNKGNFPGRFSGRQFSNSRSEMNVSTLELGDSALYLCASSLSSSGGAYEQYFGPGTRLTVT.

There are a few counts of this clone. This rearrangement joins TRBV7-3 to TRBJ2-1; no clear D. The ends were cut back, 2 bases at V and 2 bases at J, with 4 bases in the middle. The germline gives CDR1 SGHTA, CDR2 FQGTGA. This CDR3 has 13 residues. The CDR3 protein is CASSLGTYNEQFF. The DNA of the CDR3 is TGTGCCAGCAGCTTAGGCACCTACAATGAGCAGTTCTTC.

This clone was observed a single time. The chain uses TRBV9 and TRBJ2-3, with 9 bases matching TRBD1. Germline V gene lookup returns CDR1 SGDLS and CDR2 YYNGEE. V was pared by 4 bases and J by 3 bases, with 6 bases of the junction left unmatched. CDR3 length equals 15 residues. The chain's CDR3 is CASSSRQGGTDTQYF. The CDR3 DNA reads TGTGCCAGCAGCTCCCGACAGGGGGGGACAGATACGCAGTATTTT.

The chain joins TRBV9 to TRBJ2-5; tentatively, D is TRBD2 (6 bases). Trimming took off 0 bases at V and 5 bases at J, with 14 bases between the two ends. Per germline, CDR1 SGDLS and CDR2 YYNGEE. The CDR3 length is 15 residues. The CDR3 region is CASSVGGGGWETQYF. The CDR3, as DNA: TGTGCCAGCAGCGTAGGAGGTGGGGGGTGGGAGACCCAGTACTTC.

The CDR3 spells CASRLRGPRDTQYF. The DNA for the CDR3 is TGTGCCAGCAGGCTGCGGGGCCCCCGGGATACGCAGTATTTT. This chain joins TRBV6-1 and TRBJ2-3; TRBD2 might be the D (6 bases). The CDR3 is 14 residues long. Germline lookup yields CDR1 MNHNS and CDR2 SASEGT. Trimming removed 6 bases at V and 6 bases at J, with 16 bases between.

This chain uses TRBV6-1 with TRBJ1-6, with D hard to call. Deletions cut 8 bases from V and 6 bases from J, with 8 bases between. The CDR3 sequence is 12 residues long. Germline lookup yields CDR1 MNHNS and CDR2 SASEGT. CDR3 sequence reads: CASSVINSPLHF. The CDR3 DNA sequence: TGTGCCAGCTCCGTAATTAATTCACCCCTCCACTTT.

V usage is TRBV9 and J usage is TRBJ2-7; D gene ambiguous. V lost 0 bases and J 4 bases, leaving 17 bases between the germline ends. The CDR3 runs to 16 residues. Germline CDR1 SGDLS, CDR2 YYNGEE. The CDR3 spells CASSVVSVEAWYEQYF. For the CDR3, the DNA is TGTGCCAGCAGCGTAGTCTCAGTCGAAGCGTGGTACGAGCAGTACTTC. The complete variable domain, with remaining parts taken from reference TRBV9 and TRBJ2-7, reads DSGVTQTPKHLITATGQRVTLRCSPRSGDLSVYWYQQSLDQGLQFLIQYYNGEERAKGNILERFSAQQFPDLHSELNLSSLELGDSALYFCASSVVSVEAWYEQYFGPGTRLTVT.